These 10 T cell receptor beta chains originate from one sample sequenced in a study of cytomegalovirus exposure and HLA in healthy donors. The PCR used 60 Vbeta and 13 Jbeta primers. The repertoire was sequenced with immunoSEQ multiplex PCR; TCRdb's copy has only in-frame clones and lacks some. The sample records approximately 110,000 clones, under 85% being singletons. Sequencing was carried out using PBMCs. The origin of the receptors is a man aged 25-45 years in good health and CMV-seronegative.

The rearrangement joins TRBV20-1 to TRBJ2-7, with D uncertain. In germline, CDR1 is DFQATT, CDR2 SNEGSKA (reference sequence). This CDR3 region has 11 residues. V was trimmed by 3 bases and J by 3 bases, leaving 6 bases between them. As DNA, the CDR3 is TGCAGTGCTAGTACGGTCTACGAGCAGTACTTC. It translates to CSASTVYEQYF.

The gene calls are TRBV6-5 and TRBJ1-5; 7 bases line up with TRBD1. Per the germline V gene, CDR1 is MNHEY and CDR2 is SVGAGI. The trim removed 6 bases at V and 2 bases at J, leaving 4 bases unmatched. This CDR3 spans 14 amino acids. The CDR3 DNA sequence: TGTGCCAGCAGAAACACAGGGGGCAATCAGCCCCAGCATTTT. Protein: CASRNTGGNQPQHF.

This clone was seen only a few times. This chain connects TRBV5-1 to TRBJ1-2; 7 bases are shared with TRBD1. V lost 0 bases and J lost 4; bases outside the gene matches: 3. This CDR3 has 14 amino acids. Looked up from germline, CDR1 is SGHRS and CDR2 is YFSETQ. The CDR3 loop reads CASSLDRGSYGYTF. The CDR3 bases are TGCGCCAGCAGCTTGGACAGGGGATCCTATGGCTACACCTTC. Using reference TRBV5-1 and TRBJ1-2 for the parts outside the CDR3, the full variable domain is KAGVTQTPRYLIKTRGQQVTLSCSPISGHRSVSWYQQTPGQGLQFLFEYFSETQRNKGNFPGRFSGRQFSNSRSEMNVSTLELGDSALYLCASSLDRGSYGYTFGSGTRLTVV.

V and J are TRBV7-2 and TRBJ1-5; 8 nucleotides line up with TRBD1. The germline gives CDR1 SGHTA, CDR2 FQGNSA. The CDR3 has 14 amino acids. V gave up 5 bases and J gave up 6 bases; unmatched junction bases: 6. CDR3 amino acids: CASSPRQGPQPQHF. The CDR3 DNA follows: TGTGCCAGCAGCCCCCGACAGGGGCCTCAGCCCCAGCATTTT.

With regard to this clone: This sample includes further DNA sequences coding for the same CDR3. The chain is built from TRBV5-4 and TRBJ2-1; D ambiguous. Between the trimmed V and J ends, which lost 4 bases and 4 bases, there was a span of 3 bases. Per the germline V gene, CDR1 is SGHNT and CDR2 is YYREEE (reference sequence). This CDR3 contains 11 residues. CDR3 nucleotides: TGTGCCAGCAGCCTTTACAATGAGCAGTTCTTC. It specifies CASSLYNEQFF.

The rearrangement uses TRBV30 and TRBJ2-5; D is ambiguous. This CDR3 comprises 12 residues. The germline CDR1 and CDR2 sequences are GTSNPN and SVGIG (reference sequence). V shed 5 bases and J shed 5 bases, with 12 bases lying between them. CDR3: CAWRRTLETQYF. DNA for the CDR3: TGTGCCTGGCGCCGCACTCTTGAGACCCAGTACTTC.

The chain carries TRBV28 and TRBJ2-1; D is possibly TRBD1 (6 bases). V shed 3 bases and J shed 9 bases, with 21 bases lying between them. CDR1 and CDR2 (germline): MDHEN, SYDVKM. The CDR3 loop spans 16 amino acids. In nucleotides, the CDR3 is TGTGCCAGCAGTTTTTCTGTTCGGGCAGGGGTCGGTGAGCAGTTCTTC. Translation gives CASSFSVRAGVGEQFF.

V is TRBV6-6 and J is TRBJ1-1; no firm D call. Between the trimmed V and J ends, which lost 8 bases and 0 bases, there was a span of 13 bases. The CDR3 extends over 14 amino acids. The germline V gene encodes CDR1 MNHNY and CDR2 SVGAGI (reference sequence). CDR3 amino acids: CASYRSSLNTEAFF. The CDR3 DNA is TGTGCCAGCTATCGGAGCAGTCTGAACACTGAAGCTTTCTTT.

The chain has TRBV28 and TRBJ1-2; 8 bases are shared with TRBD1. Germline V gives CDR1 MDHEN, CDR2 SYDVKM. CDR3 length equals 14 residues. Trimming cost V 1 base and J 7 bases; bases outside gene matches: 5. The CDR3 protein is CASSLSTGESGYTF. CDR3 nucleotides: TGTGCCAGCAGTTTATCGACAGGGGAGAGTGGCTACACCTTC.

This sequence joins TRBV12-5 and TRBJ2-1, with 8 bases aligning to TRBD2. CDR1 and CDR2 (germline): LGHNT, FRNRAP. The CDR3 length is 16 residues. Trimming cost V 6 bases and J 3 bases; bases outside gene matches: 10. The CDR3: CASGPSGSTFYNEQFF. The CDR3 DNA follows: TGTGCTAGTGGGCCAAGCGGGAGCACTTTCTACAATGAGCAGTTCTTC.